A selection of T cell receptor beta chains follows, all from one sample in a study of beta chain features in type 1 diabetes. Profiled with immunoSEQ multiplex PCR; TCRdb holds only in-frame clones, not every one. The sample yields more than 250,000 clones, about a fifth seen once. The specimen was naive CD4+ T cells from blood. These receptors were taken from a woman between 35 and 50 years old with type 1 diabetes. The CDR3 runs from the conserved cysteine through the conserved F or W. The D gene is left open where the match is weak. For some rows the clone size is stated as once, few or many, or as a class when expanded; others skip it.

CDR3aa: CASAGEVGEKLFF
CDR3nt: TGCGCCAGCGCGGGGGAGGTCGGAGAAAAACTGTTTTTT
d_gene: -
j_gene: TRBJ1-4
abundance: few
v_gene: TRBV5-1

CDR3aa: CASSPNGWLPGGNEQFF
CDR3nt: TGTGCCAGCAGCCCCAACGGGTGGCTCCCGGGGGGCAATGAGCAGTTCTTC
d_gene: TRBD2
j_gene: TRBJ2-1
abundance: -
v_gene: TRBV9

CDR3aa: CASSLVGDRLTDTQYF
CDR3nt: TGTGCCAGCAGCCTAGTAGGGGACAGACTCACAGATACGCAGTATTTT
d_gene: TRBD1
j_gene: TRBJ2-3
abundance: few
v_gene: TRBV27

CDR3aa: CASLQGGETYEQYF
CDR3nt: TGTGCCAGCCTCCAGGGGGGAGAGACCTACGAGCAGTACTTC
d_gene: -
j_gene: TRBJ2-7
abundance: -
v_gene: TRBV28

CDR3aa: CASSPTLTRYGYTF
CDR3nt: TGTGCCAGCAGCCCCACGTTGACTCGCTATGGCTACACCTTC
d_gene: -
j_gene: TRBJ1-2
abundance: few
v_gene: TRBV6-5

CDR3aa: CAVLLNQLNTEAFF
CDR3nt: TGTGCCGTCCTATTGAACCAATTGAACACTGAAGCTTTCTTT
d_gene: -
j_gene: TRBJ1-1
abundance: -
v_gene: TRBV28

CDR3aa: CASSSVRDTQYF
CDR3nt: TGTGCCAGCAGCTCCGTCAGGGATACGCAGTATTTT
d_gene: -
j_gene: TRBJ2-3
abundance: few
v_gene: TRBV7-2

CDR3aa: CAISGTGTADNEQFF
CDR3nt: TGTGCCATCAGTGGAACCGGGACAGCCGACAATGAGCAGTTCTTC
d_gene: TRBD1
j_gene: TRBJ2-1
abundance: -
v_gene: TRBV10-3

CDR3aa: CASSRGWVSDTQYF
CDR3nt: TGTGCCAGCAGCCGAGGGTGGGTCTCAGATACGCAGTATTTT
d_gene: -
j_gene: TRBJ2-3
abundance: -
v_gene: TRBV7-3

CDR3aa: CSVLGRTGRETTEAFF
CDR3nt: TGCAGCGTCCTAGGGAGGACAGGGAGGGAAACCACTGAAGCTTTCTTT
d_gene: TRBD1
j_gene: TRBJ1-1
abundance: few
v_gene: TRBV29-1

CDR3aa: CASSYTGDTEAFF
CDR3nt: TGTGCCAGCAGTTATACAGGCGACACTGAAGCTTTCTTT
d_gene: -
j_gene: TRBJ1-1
abundance: -
v_gene: TRBV6-5

CDR3aa: CASSLRTSENIQYF
CDR3nt: TGTGCCAGCAGCTTGAGAACGTCAGAAAACATTCAGTACTTC
d_gene: -
j_gene: TRBJ2-4
abundance: -
v_gene: TRBV5-4

CDR3aa: CATSRDPQSGETQYF
CDR3nt: TGTGCCACCAGCAGAGATCCGCAGTCCGGGGAGACCCAGTACTTC
d_gene: -
j_gene: TRBJ2-5
abundance: -
v_gene: TRBV15

CDR3aa: CASSSGQGRSRASGDGYTF
CDR3nt: TGTGCCAGCAGCTCCGGACAGGGGAGATCCCGGGCCTCTGGGGATGGCTACACCTTC
d_gene: TRBD1
j_gene: TRBJ1-2
abundance: few
v_gene: TRBV5-4

CDR3aa: CASSSTGTGNEKLFF
CDR3nt: TGTGCCAGCAGCTCGACCGGGACAGGGAATGAAAAACTGTTTTTT
d_gene: TRBD1
j_gene: TRBJ1-4
abundance: -
v_gene: TRBV7-8

CDR3aa: CASSLAQASHYEQYF
CDR3nt: TGTGCCAGCAGCTTAGCACAGGCCTCCCACTACGAGCAGTACTTC
d_gene: -
j_gene: TRBJ2-7
abundance: few
v_gene: TRBV7-2

CDR3aa: CASSSRQALYGYTF
CDR3nt: TGTGCCAGCAGCTCCCGACAGGCTCTCTATGGCTACACCTTC
d_gene: -
j_gene: TRBJ1-2
abundance: -
v_gene: TRBV7-2

CDR3aa: CASSQGLNEKLFF
CDR3nt: TGTGCCAGCAGCCAAGGGCTTAATGAAAAACTGTTTTTT
d_gene: -
j_gene: TRBJ1-4
abundance: -
v_gene: TRBV14

CDR3aa: CASRSLRIQEAFF
CDR3nt: TGTGCAAGTCGCTCCCTGCGTATCCAAGAAGCTTTCTTT
d_gene: -
j_gene: TRBJ1-1
abundance: -
v_gene: TRBV12-2

CDR3aa: CASSLGQGPISGANVLTF
CDR3nt: TGCGCCAGCAGCCTTGGACAGGGCCCAATCTCTGGGGCCAACGTCCTGACTTTC
d_gene: TRBD1
j_gene: TRBJ2-6
abundance: -
v_gene: TRBV4-1

CDR3aa: CSALNNEQFF
CDR3nt: TGCAGTGCTCTTAACAATGAGCAGTTCTTC
d_gene: -
j_gene: TRBJ2-1
abundance: -
v_gene: TRBV20-1

CDR3aa: CASRMDSLGEQYF
CDR3nt: TGCGCCAGCAGAATGGACAGCCTCGGGGAGCAGTACTTC
d_gene: -
j_gene: TRBJ2-7
abundance: -
v_gene: TRBV5-1

CDR3aa: CASSVRDRGPYGYTF
CDR3nt: TGTGCCAGCAGCGTCCGGGACAGGGGGCCCTATGGCTACACCTTC
d_gene: TRBD1
j_gene: TRBJ1-2
abundance: few
v_gene: TRBV9

CDR3aa: CASSYTTGVTEAFF
CDR3nt: TGTGCCAGCAGTTACACGACAGGGGTCACTGAAGCTTTCTTT
d_gene: TRBD1
j_gene: TRBJ1-1
abundance: -
v_gene: TRBV6-5

CDR3aa: CASSSVNGRAETQYF
CDR3nt: TGTGCCAGCTCCTCCGTTAACGGGAGAGCGGAGACCCAGTACTTC
d_gene: -
j_gene: TRBJ2-5
abundance: -
v_gene: TRBV9

CDR3aa: CSVDTGGYYEQFF
CDR3nt: TGCAGCGTTGATACGGGGGGTTATTATGAGCAGTTCTTC
d_gene: TRBD2
j_gene: TRBJ2-1
abundance: few
v_gene: TRBV29-1

CDR3aa: CASSPWPGNNYGYTF
CDR3nt: TGCGCCAGCAGCCCCTGGCCGGGGAATAACTATGGCTACACCTTC
d_gene: -
j_gene: TRBJ1-2
abundance: few
v_gene: TRBV5-1

CDR3aa: CASTPQRGFTDTQYF
CDR3nt: TGTGCCAGCACCCCCCAGCGGGGGTTCACAGATACGCAGTATTTT
d_gene: TRBD2
j_gene: TRBJ2-3
abundance: -
v_gene: TRBV2

CDR3aa: CASSFQGDTEAFF
CDR3nt: TGTGCCAGCAGCTTCCAGGGGGACACTGAAGCTTTCTTT
d_gene: TRBD1
j_gene: TRBJ1-1
abundance: -
v_gene: TRBV11-2

CDR3aa: CASTLGQGAGGELFF
CDR3nt: TGTGCCAGCACCCTAGGACAGGGGGCCGGCGGGGAGCTGTTTTTT
d_gene: TRBD1
j_gene: TRBJ2-2
abundance: few
v_gene: TRBV7-9

CDR3aa: CASSLAQGAGNTIYF
CDR3nt: TGTGCCAGCAGCTTAGCGCAGGGGGCTGGAAACACCATATATTTT
d_gene: TRBD1
j_gene: TRBJ1-3
abundance: -
v_gene: TRBV7-9

CDR3aa: CASRTGGNTEAFF
CDR3nt: TGTGCCAGCAGGACAGGGGGCAACACTGAAGCTTTCTTT
d_gene: TRBD1
j_gene: TRBJ1-1
abundance: -
v_gene: TRBV28

CDR3aa: CATSRDPDSSNSPLHF
CDR3nt: TGTGCCACCAGCAGAGATCCGGACAGCAGTAATTCACCCCTCCACTTT
d_gene: -
j_gene: TRBJ1-6
abundance: few
v_gene: TRBV15

CDR3aa: CASSHGLAGVGEQFF
CDR3nt: TGCGCCAGCAGCCACGGACTAGCGGGAGTGGGTGAGCAGTTCTTC
d_gene: TRBD2
j_gene: TRBJ2-1
abundance: -
v_gene: TRBV4-3

CDR3aa: CASSLYSGPENEQFF
CDR3nt: TGCGCCAGCAGCCTTTATAGCGGCCCTGAAAATGAGCAGTTCTTC
d_gene: -
j_gene: TRBJ2-1
abundance: few
v_gene: TRBV5-1

CDR3aa: CASRGGTGGHEQYF
CDR3nt: TGTGCCAGCAGGGGGGGGACAGGGGGCCACGAGCAGTACTTC
d_gene: TRBD1
j_gene: TRBJ2-7
abundance: few
v_gene: TRBV7-8

CDR3aa: CACTGTTNTGELFF
CDR3nt: TGTGCCTGTACCGGGACTACCAACACCGGGGAGCTGTTTTTT
d_gene: TRBD2
j_gene: TRBJ2-2
abundance: -
v_gene: TRBV30

CDR3aa: CASSEYKRQDGYTF
CDR3nt: TGTGCCAGCAGTGAATATAAGCGGCAGGATGGCTACACCTTC
d_gene: -
j_gene: TRBJ1-2
abundance: few
v_gene: TRBV25-1